This TCR beta chain was sequenced for a study of human T cells and chemical hapten exposure. Overall study: Small volume differences among pooled libraries mainly caused per-sample TCR yield variation.

TCRdb recomputed calls from the 5' RACE reads with MiXCR, one row per CDR3 protein. The profile shows over 70,000 distinct CDR3 sequences, approximately 16% of them singletons. Unfractionated whole blood was the source of the extracted total RNA. This clonotype was found once. Its target is not known. Study results and caveats: The study found that DPC sensitization did not change TCRs above 1 in 1000 frequency.

This TCR came from a female donor in good health.

This CDR3 is CASSSPGSLGYF. The CDR3 DNA sequence: TGTGCCAGCAGCTCACCCGGGAGCCTGGGGTACTTC. The chain links TRBV7-2 to TRBJ2-7; possibly TRBD2 for D (6 bases). Trimming pared 4 bases from V and 12 bases from J, leaving 16 bases between. The CDR3 is 12 residues long. CDR1 SGHTA and CDR2 FQGNSA come from the germline V gene.